This TCR beta chain was captured by sequencing in a study of blood T cells in healthy people across ages. Findings and limits, study-wide: Strong correlation was found linking TCR beta diversity to naive T cell percentage. TCR beta diversity per million T cells fell roughly linearly with age. Because donor CMV status was unknown, expanded clonotype changes were possibly confounded.

With V trimmed by 5 bases and J by 7 bases, 10 bases remained unmatched. CDR3 length: 14 residues. Germline V gene lookup returns CDR1 SGHVS and CDR2 FNYEAQ. This clonotype was observed a handful of times. The antigen remains unidentified. Primed by a sample-barcoded 5' primer and a J-beta primer mix, a second PCR proceeded for 7 to 11 cycles. Each TCR beta cDNA got a 12-nucleotide random molecular identifier. Each CDR3 protein is one row after TCRdb ran MiXCR on the 5' RACE reads. Found here are fewer than 2,000,000 distinct CDR3 sequences, 35% to 50% of them singletons; the top ten hold roughly 23%. This sequence originates from a human donor in good health. J is TRBJ1-2 and V is TRBV7-6; 7 bases are shared with TRBD1. The sequenced sample consisted of blood. This CDR3 reads CASSPSGTETGYTF. DNA for the CDR3: TGTGCCAGCAGCCCCTCTGGGACAGAGACTGGCTACACCTTC.